This entry concerns a single TCR beta chain. The sample comes from a study of T cell changes during pregnancy in multiple sclerosis. This table comes from immunoSEQ multiplex PCR, and its TCRdb copy is limited to in-frame clones, with some not included. Of about 59,000 clones listed, approximately 90% are singletons. Germline V gene lookup returns CDR1 LNHDA and CDR2 SQIVND (reference sequence). The CDR3 is 15 residues long. V was shortened by 7 bases and J by 0 bases, with 15 bases between the two germline ends. Sequenced here: peripheral blood, sampled in the first trimester of pregnancy. The chain recombines TRBV19 with TRBJ1-2; D remains ambiguous. The sequence was collected from a female donor in good health, enrolled as a control in a pregnancy study. CDR3 coding DNA: TGTGCCAGTACTCCCGGATACCGGGCTAACTATGGCTACACCTTC. Its protein is CASTPGYRANYGYTF.